These T cell receptor beta chains were read from a single sample in a study of shared clonotypes between healthy human individuals. TCRdb keeps only in-frame clones here, not all; method: immunoSEQ multiplex PCR. The sample contains approximately 2,000,000 clones, 85% to 95% of which appear only once. Sequencing was done on a sample of naive CD4+ T cells from PBMCs. Receptors originate from a man in his late teens or twenties in good health. Some clones in this sample may be carry-over from other donors' samples. Each CDR3 is given with its conserved first and last residue. D genes are given only for firm matches.

D | J | V | DNA | CDR3
TRBD2 | TRBJ2-1 | TRBV4-2 | TGTGCCAGCAGCCAAGACGGACTAGCGGGAGAACTGGGATACAATGAGCAGTTCTTC | CASSQDGLAGELGYNEQFF
TRBD1 | TRBJ2-2 | TRBV7-9 | TGTGCCAGCAGTAAGGACAGGGATCACACCGGGGAGCTGTTTTTT | CASSKDRDHTGELFF
TRBD1 | TRBJ2-1 | TRBV2 | TGTGCCAGCAGTCGAGGGCGGGACAGGGTCGGACTTGAGCAGTTCTTC | CASSRGRDRVGLEQFF
- | TRBJ2-1 | TRBV29-1 | TGCAGCGTTGGATGGAGGGATGAGCAGTTCTTC | CSVGWRDEQFF
- | TRBJ2-5 | TRBV5-1 | TGCGCCAGCAGCCAAGGAGGGGGGTCCGCGGCCCAGTACTTC | CASSQGGGSAAQYF
TRBD2 | TRBJ2-3 | TRBV7-9 | TGTGCCAGCAGCTCGACTAGCGGGAGGGCCCCAGATACGCAGTATTTT | CASSSTSGRAPDTQYF
TRBD1 | TRBJ2-5 | TRBV6-1 | TGTGCCAGCAGTGAAGCTCTTGCGACAGGGGGCAAGACCCAGTACTTC | CASSEALATGGKTQYF
TRBD2 | TRBJ2-7 | TRBV29-1 | TGCAGCGTTGCATCGCTAGCGGGAGGCAGCTACGAGCAGTACTTC | CSVASLAGGSYEQYF
- | TRBJ2-5 | TRBV5-1 | TGCGCCAGCAGCTTGGGCGAAGAGGGGCTAGAGACCCAGTACTTC | CASSLGEEGLETQYF
- | TRBJ2-7 | TRBV28 | TGTGCCAGCAGTTTTTGGGACGAGCAGTACTTC | CASSFWDEQYF
- | TRBJ1-1 | TRBV5-6 | TGTGCCAGCAGCTTGGGTCCGTACACGAACACTGAAGCTTTCTTT | CASSLGPYTNTEAFF
- | TRBJ1-4 | TRBV5-1 | TGCGCCAGCAGCCCCCAGCCGTCTGAAGTTGAAAAACTGTTTTTT | CASSPQPSEVEKLFF
- | TRBJ2-1 | TRBV7-3 | TGTGCCAGCAGCTTGGCCCTTAGCAGCAATGAGCAGTTCTTC | CASSLALSSNEQFF
- | TRBJ2-3 | TRBV13 | TGTGCCAGCAGTTCAATAGCAGATACGCAGTATTTT | CASSSIADTQYF
- | TRBJ1-1 | TRBV9 | TGTGCCAGCAGCCCCGGTCTGAACACTGAAGCTTTCTTT | CASSPGLNTEAFF